The T cell receptor (beta chain) under discussion was sequenced for a study of blood T cell repertoires in COVID-19. Measured with immunoSEQ multiplex PCR; TCRdb has only the in-frame clones, and not every one. The sample lists hundreds of thousands of clones; about four fifths were seen once. From germline, CDR1 is LNHDA and CDR2 SQIVND (reference sequence). This CDR3 comprises 17 residues. V was trimmed by 5 bases and J by 0 bases, leaving 16 bases between them. This clone appeared a few times. The receptor comes from a woman between 40 and 50 years old who had recovered from COVID-19. The chain joins TRBV19 to TRBJ1-4; D unresolved. Sequenced: PBMCs or T cells enriched from blood (not recorded which). The CDR3 loop is CASSWWQSASTNEKLFF. In DNA form, the CDR3 reads TGTGCCAGTAGTTGGTGGCAGTCCGCTTCAACTAATGAAAAACTGTTTTTT.